This TCR beta chain derives from a study of STAT5B mutations in CD4+ large granular lymphocyte leukemia. Whole-study results and caveats: Top patient clones used TRBV06 genes more often: 8/27 versus 2/35 in controls. Patient CD4-sorted repertoires looked more clonal than healthy CD4+ repertoires, even without putative leukemic clones. Main leukemic clonotypes were patient-specific, but around 25% appeared at low frequency elsewhere.

Points on this clone: What it binds is not known.

This table comes from immunoSEQ multiplex PCR, and its TCRdb copy is limited to in-frame clones, with some not included. This table holds roughly 19,000 clones, 70% found once. The ends lost 3 bases at V and 4 bases at J; junction bases unmatched: 10. The CDR3 sequence is 17 residues long. Germline V gene data show CDR1 as SGHDT and CDR2 as YYEEEE. Sequenced: CD4+ T cells from blood buffy coats. This chain links TRBV5-6 with TRBJ1-4, with 9 bases matching TRBD1. The sequence was collected from a human donor in good health. CDR3 in amino acids: CASSSRTGVDLNEKLFF. As DNA, the CDR3 is TGTGCCAGCAGCTCAAGGACAGGGGTCGACCTTAATGAAAAACTGTTTTTT.